This T cell receptor (beta chain) was identified in a study of cytomegalovirus exposure and HLA in healthy donors. Findings and caveats of the study: In a later analysis, more than 15,000 TCR beta sequences were associated with HLA alleles at 0.05 false discovery rate. Earlier analysis yielded a pattern in which most TCR beta V segments were productive about 87% or about 30% of the time.

In the case of this clone: Its specificity is not known.

Germline CDR1 reads SGHRS; CDR2 reads YFSETQ. With V trimmed by 0 bases and J by 4 bases, 6 bases remained unmatched. This CDR3 region has 16 residues. PCR primers comprised 60 Vbeta and 13 Jbeta primers. Profiling relied on immunoSEQ multiplex PCR, and the TCRdb table lists in-frame clones only, not all of them. The sample consists of 75,000 to 90,000 clones, 85% of them appearing once. This clonotype was sampled from a man aged 35-49 years in good health and CMV-seropositive. The specimen sequenced was PBMCs. The V call is TRBV5-1, the J call TRBJ2-3; TRBD2 aligns across 9 bases. CDR3 loop: CASSLDAGGRADTQYF. The CDR3 region has the DNA TGCGCCAGCAGCTTGGACGCGGGAGGGCGGGCAGATACGCAGTATTTT.